This T cell receptor (beta chain) was obtained from a study of T cells in Graves' hyperthyroidism and ophthalmopathy. This CDR3 spans 15 amino acids. Between the trimmed V and J ends, which lost 0 bases and 1 base, there was a span of 9 bases. Germline assignment: CDR1 LGHDT and CDR2 YNNKEL (reference sequence). RNA transcripts provided the source from which TCR beta CDR3 regions were amplified. During a first-round RT-PCR of the TCR CDR3, the HTBI primer set was used. TCRdb fed the multiplex PCR reads into MiXCR, producing one record per CDR3 protein. In the table there are 110,000 to 150,000 distinct CDR3 sequences, about 20% of which are singletons. In regard to this clonotype: Its antigen remains unidentified.

Study results and limitations: Blood samples included most of the expanded thyroid clonotypes exceeding 0.001. A 13 V-J model separated ophthalmopathy from stable hyperthyroidism. Median prediction lead before ophthalmopathy onset was 5 to 7.5 months with the model.

Lactation, pregnancy, other autoimmune disease or uncontrolled infection excluded patients. The sequence was obtained from a woman aged 45-59 years with Graves' hyperthyroidism that later progressed to Graves' ophthalmopathy. The rearrangement joins TRBV3-1 to TRBJ2-5; either TRBD1 or TRBD2 may fit D (5 bases each). Sequencing was done on a sample of blood. The CDR3 DNA reads TGTGCCAGCAGCCAAGATCCAGGGACCCAAGAGACCCAGTACTTC. Translation: CASSQDPGTQETQYF.